This TCR beta chain was retrieved from a study of T cell responses to AZD1222 COVID-19 vaccine. General study results and limits: Females outnumbered males among donors, who were mostly white British; clonal diversity was possibly underestimated.

About this clone itself: Its specificity is unknown.

The CDR3 extends over 16 amino acids. Germline V CDR1 and CDR2: LNHNV, YYDKDF (reference sequence). Trimming at V came to 3 bases and at J to 8 bases, leaving 9 bases not matched to a gene. The method was immunoSEQ multiplex PCR; TCRdb's version includes in-frame clones alone and lacks a portion of them. The sample lists 120,000 or so clones, less than 90% occurring once. Here the sequenced sample was peripheral blood, taken on day 0 of AZD1222 vaccination. The gene calls are TRBV15 and TRBJ1-4, with 10 bases matching TRBD1. The receptor was derived from an adult in good health. The CDR3 sequence is CATSSPSRTGGEKLFF. CDR3 sequence (DNA): TGTGCCACCAGCAGCCCCTCACGGACAGGGGGAGAAAAACTGTTTTTT.